Following are 13 T cell receptor beta chains from one sample sequenced in a study of cytotoxic CD8 clonotypes in ibrutinib-treated CLL. Some clones are missing from TCRdb's copy, which holds only in-frame ones; the method was immunoSEQ multiplex PCR. The sample contains more than 15,000 clones, about 65% of which appear only once. The sequencing here drew on PBMCs, taken before ibrutinib treatment. The receptors shown here come from a human donor with chronic lymphocytic leukemia.

This clone was counted between two and nine times. This chain's CDR3 is CASSLFRGAGYNEQFF. The CDR3 nucleotides are TGTGCCAGCAGTTTATTTAGGGGCGCGGGATACAATGAGCAGTTCTTC. The chain couples TRBV27 to TRBJ2-1; TRBD2 is a possible D gene (6 bases). The CDR3 has 16 residues. Per germline, CDR1 MNHEY and CDR2 SMNVEV (reference sequence). V was cut by 1 base and J by 4 bases, with 14 bases left in between.

The chain is built from TRBV6-1 and TRBJ2-2; D possibly matches TRBD1 or TRBD2 (5 bases each). The CDR3 contains 15 residues. Germline V gene sequence: CDR1 MNHNS, CDR2 SASEGT. The germline V and J ends were trimmed by 6 bases and 2 bases, with 13 bases remaining between them. CDR3 residues: CASSRDLENTGELFF. The CDR3 nucleotides are TGTGCCAGCAGCCGGGACCTAGAAAACACCGGGGAGCTGTTTTTT.

This clone turned up a few times. The rearrangement uses TRBV5-1 and TRBJ1-3, with 8 positions matching TRBD1. Germline-derived CDR1 and CDR2 are SGHRS and YFSETQ. Trimming took 2 bases from V and 0 from J; bases not matched to a gene: 1. CDR3 length: 15 residues. In DNA, the CDR3 is TGCGCCAGCAGCTTCACAGGGGGCTCTGGAAACACCATATATTTT. Protein: CASSFTGGSGNTIYF.

This clone was counted a few times. This rearrangement joins TRBV19 to TRBJ2-3; 13 bases fit TRBD2. CDR1 and CDR2 from the germline V gene are LNHDA and SQIVND (reference sequence). Trimming took 6 bases from V and 0 from J; bases not matched to a gene: 6. The CDR3 totals 17 residues. The CDR3: CASRLILAGGSTDTQYF. The CDR3 DNA reads TGTGCCAGTAGACTGATACTAGCGGGGGGGAGCACAGATACGCAGTATTTT.

The CDR3 nucleotides read TGTGCCAGCAGCTTGAAGGGGGGCAATGGAAACACCATATATTTT. This encodes CASSLKGGNGNTIYF. The V and J genes are TRBV5-6 and TRBJ1-3, with D perhaps TRBD1 (6 bases). Germline V gene sequence: CDR1 SGHDT, CDR2 YYEEEE. This CDR3 is built from 15 residues. Trimming removed 1 base at V and 3 bases at J, with 11 bases between.

The chain is built from TRBV19 and TRBJ1-3; TRBD1 aligns across 8 bases. CDR3 length equals 16 residues. Unmatched junction bases numbered 7, after V lost 4 bases and J lost 2 bases. CDR1 and CDR2 from the germline V gene are LNHDA and SQIVND (reference sequence). The chain's CDR3 is CASSTSRGPAGNTIYF. In DNA, the CDR3 is TGTGCCAGTAGTACTTCCAGGGGGCCCGCTGGAAACACCATATATTTT.

The chain has TRBV29-1 and TRBJ2-1, with 8 bases matching TRBD2. The CDR3 has 14 amino acids. J gave up 4 bases and V 3 bases, and 5 bases lay outside the gene matches. Germline CDR1 SQVTM, CDR2 ANQGSEA. Written as DNA, the CDR3 is TGCAGCGTTGACGGCGGGGGGTCATACAATGAGCAGTTCTTC. Residues: CSVDGGGSYNEQFF.

This clone was detected a few times. The chain combines TRBV4-1 with TRBJ2-1; 8 bases map to TRBD1. CDR1 is MGHRA and CDR2 is YSYEKL in the germline V gene. With 6 bases clipped from V and 9 bases from J, the junction kept 13 bases outside the gene matches. This CDR3 comprises 15 residues. The CDR3 is CASRTGTGGLREQFF. As DNA, the CDR3 is TGCGCCAGCAGGACCGGGACAGGTGGGCTCCGTGAGCAGTTCTTC.

This clone was found a few times. V usage is TRBV2 and J usage is TRBJ2-5; tentative D call: TRBD2 (6 bases). There are 12 residues in the CDR3. CDR1 is SNHLY and CDR2 is FYNNEI in the germline V gene. V dropped 9 bases and J dropped 6 bases, with 14 bases sitting between them. The DNA of the CDR3 is TGTGCCAGTACGGGGGTGGGAAAGACCCAGTACTTC. Translating it yields CASTGVGKTQYF.

A single count supports this clone. V and J are TRBV10-3 and TRBJ1-5, with D possibly TRBD1 on 6 matching bases. Per the germline V gene, CDR1 is ENHRY and CDR2 is SYGVKD. V was pared by 8 bases and J by 4 bases, with 12 bases between. The CDR3 length is 13 residues. The CDR3 nucleotides read TGTGCCATCGCAAGACAGGAGAATCAGCCCCAGCATTTT. Translated: CAIARQENQPQHF.

This clone was detected only once. The CDR3 DNA follows: TGTGCCAGCAGCACCGGGACAGGGGTTGGGCAAGAGACCCAGTACTTC. It encodes CASSTGTGVGQETQYF. The V call is TRBV6-6, the J call TRBJ2-5, with TRBD1 matching 10 bases. This CDR3 spans 16 amino acids. The germline gives CDR1 MNHNY, CDR2 SVGAGI (reference sequence). V was clipped by 6 bases and J by 2 bases; unmatched bases: 9.

This chain uses TRBV15 with TRBJ1-4, with a possible D match to TRBD1 (5 bases). Trimming shortened V by 3 bases and J by 12 bases, and 17 bases separated the two germline ends. Germline CDR1 and CDR2: LNHNV and YYDKDF (reference sequence). This CDR3 comprises 14 residues. The CDR3 sequence is CATSSPTQGLELFF. DNA for the CDR3: TGTGCCACCAGCAGTCCAACCCAGGGCTTGGAACTGTTTTTT.

The chain has TRBV5-1 and TRBJ2-1; 7 bases align to TRBD1. CDR3 length: 14 amino acids. V lost 6 bases to trimming and J lost 8 bases; unmatched junction nucleotides: 11. Germline CDR1 and CDR2: SGHRS and YFSETQ. CDR3 in DNA: TGCGCCAGCAATCTGGGATATCAGGGGGATGAGCAGTTCTTC. Residues: CASNLGYQGDEQFF.